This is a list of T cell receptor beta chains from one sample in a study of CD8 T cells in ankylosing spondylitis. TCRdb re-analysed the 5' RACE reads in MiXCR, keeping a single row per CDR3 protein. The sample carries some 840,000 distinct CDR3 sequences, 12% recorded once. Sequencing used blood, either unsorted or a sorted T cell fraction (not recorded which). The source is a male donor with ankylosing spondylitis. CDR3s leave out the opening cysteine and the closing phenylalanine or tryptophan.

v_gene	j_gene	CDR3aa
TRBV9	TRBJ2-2	ASSVAGISTGELF
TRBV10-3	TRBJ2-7	AISGRTETYEQY
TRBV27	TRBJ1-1	ASSLFQGVMNTEAF
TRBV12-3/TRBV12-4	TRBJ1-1	ASSQWSRNTEAF
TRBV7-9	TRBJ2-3	ASSPLAGGPADTQY
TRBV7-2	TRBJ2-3	ASSLDPTNTDTQY
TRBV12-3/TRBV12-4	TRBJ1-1	ASSLTKNTEAF
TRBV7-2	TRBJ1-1	ASSLGRGLGSTEAF
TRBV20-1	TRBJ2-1	SAAVSGGIYEQF
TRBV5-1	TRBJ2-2	ASRSTTVTGELF
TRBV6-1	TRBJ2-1	ASKGSSSYNEQF
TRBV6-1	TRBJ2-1	ASKNTGGSYNEQF
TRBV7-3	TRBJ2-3	ASSLYGGIDTQY
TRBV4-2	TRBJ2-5	ASSLGRTGTQY
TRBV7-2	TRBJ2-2	ASSSRTGLNTGELF
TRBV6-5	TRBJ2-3	ASRRTGDTQY
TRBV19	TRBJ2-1	ASSAGTTLSSYNEQF
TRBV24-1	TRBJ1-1	ATSDSGGDNTEAF
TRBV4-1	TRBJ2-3	ASSQDSPSVTNTQY
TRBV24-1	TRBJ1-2	ATSVGPNYGYT
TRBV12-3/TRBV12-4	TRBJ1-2	ASSLDTNYGYT
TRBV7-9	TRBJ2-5	ASSLGAAQETQY
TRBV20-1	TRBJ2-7	SALRQGASGEQY
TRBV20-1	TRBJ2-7	SARDIQLAGIN
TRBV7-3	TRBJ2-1	ASSLNPGGYNEQF